This T cell receptor (beta chain) was observed in a study of blood T cell repertoires in COVID-19. The overall study: Samples came from the United States, Italy and Spain, spanning acute and convalescent COVID-19. PBMCs, B-cell-depleted T cells, or T cells were the source of the cDNA or gDNA that made up the material.

Per the original methods: Amplification from reference gene primers served as the basis for estimated nucleated cell counts. TCRdb's table, derived via immunoSEQ multiplex PCR, lists solely in-frame clones and lacks some. The D gene and trimming were derived from the DNA, and the V and J assignments and clone size from that table. In the table there are roughly 29,000 clones, around four fifths of which are singletons. Germline CDR1 reads SGHKS; CDR2 reads YYEKEE (reference sequence). The ends were cut back, 1 base at V and 0 bases at J, with 4 bases in the middle. CDR3 size: 14 residues. The receptor comes from a woman aged 65 to 85 with active or convalescent COVID-19. This chain joins TRBV5-5 and TRBJ2-2; D is unclear. The sequencing sample was made of peripheral blood. DNA for the CDR3: TGTGCCAGCAGCTTGACTTCGAACACCGGGGAGCTGTTTTTT. It translates to CASSLTSNTGELFF. Complete variable domain (other parts from reference TRBV5-5 and TRBJ2-2): DAGVTQSPTHLIKTRGQQVTLRCSPISGHKSVSWYQQVLGQGPQFIFQYYEKEERGRGNFPDRFSARQFPNYSSELNVNALLLGDSALYLCASSLTSNTGELFFGEGSRLTVL.